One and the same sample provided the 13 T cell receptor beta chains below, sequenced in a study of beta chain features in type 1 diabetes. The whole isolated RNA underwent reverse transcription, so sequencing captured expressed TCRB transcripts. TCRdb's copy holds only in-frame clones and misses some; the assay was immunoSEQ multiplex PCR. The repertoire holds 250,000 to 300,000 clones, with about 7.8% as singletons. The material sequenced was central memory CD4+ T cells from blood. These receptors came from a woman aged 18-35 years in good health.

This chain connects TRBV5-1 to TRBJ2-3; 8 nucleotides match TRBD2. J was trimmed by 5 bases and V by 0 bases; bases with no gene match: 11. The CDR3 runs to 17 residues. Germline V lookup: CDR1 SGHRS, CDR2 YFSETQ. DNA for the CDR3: TGCGCCAGCAGCTTGGGCGTTCTACTAGCGGAGGGAGATACGCAGTATTTT. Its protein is CASSLGVLLAEGDTQYF. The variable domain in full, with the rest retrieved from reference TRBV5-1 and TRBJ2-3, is KAGVTQTPRYLIKTRGQQVTLSCSPISGHRSVSWYQQTPGQGLQFLFEYFSETQRNKGNFPGRFSGRQFSNSRSEMNVSTLELGDSALYLCASSLGVLLAEGDTQYFGPGTRLTVL.

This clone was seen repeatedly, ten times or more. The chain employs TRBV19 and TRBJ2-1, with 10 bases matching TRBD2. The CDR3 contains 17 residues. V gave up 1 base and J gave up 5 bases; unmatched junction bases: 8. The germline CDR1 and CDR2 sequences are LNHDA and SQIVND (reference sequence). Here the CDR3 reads CASSIVGLAGENNEQFF. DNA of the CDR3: TGTGCCAGTAGTATAGTGGGCCTAGCGGGAGAGAACAATGAGCAGTTCTTC.

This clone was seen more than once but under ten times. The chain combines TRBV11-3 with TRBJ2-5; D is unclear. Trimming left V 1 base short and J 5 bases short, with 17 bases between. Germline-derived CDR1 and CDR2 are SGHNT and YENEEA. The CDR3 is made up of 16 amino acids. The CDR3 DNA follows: TGTGCCAGCAGCTTAGGGCTACAAGGAGATGTGGAGACCCAGTACTTC. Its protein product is CASSLGLQGDVETQYF. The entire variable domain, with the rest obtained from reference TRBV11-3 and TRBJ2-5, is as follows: EAGVVQSPRYKIIEKKQPVAFWCNPISGHNTLYWYLQNLGQGPELLIRYENEEAVDDSQLPKDRFSAERLKGVDSTLKIQPAELGDSAVYLCASSLGLQGDVETQYFGPGTRLLVL.

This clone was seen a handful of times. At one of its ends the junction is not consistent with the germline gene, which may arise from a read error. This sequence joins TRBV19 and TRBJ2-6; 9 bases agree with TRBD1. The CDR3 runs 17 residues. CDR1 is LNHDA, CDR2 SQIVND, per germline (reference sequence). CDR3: CASSTGTGISEANVLTF. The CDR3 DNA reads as TGTGCCAGTAGCACCGGGACAGGGATCTCTGAGGCCAACGTCCTGACTTTC.

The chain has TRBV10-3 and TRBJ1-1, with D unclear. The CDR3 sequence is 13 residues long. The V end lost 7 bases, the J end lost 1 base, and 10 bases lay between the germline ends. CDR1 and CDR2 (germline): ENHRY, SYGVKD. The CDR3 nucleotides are TGTGCCATCAAGGCAGGCGAGAACACTGAAGCTTTCTTT. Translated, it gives CAIKAGENTEAFF.

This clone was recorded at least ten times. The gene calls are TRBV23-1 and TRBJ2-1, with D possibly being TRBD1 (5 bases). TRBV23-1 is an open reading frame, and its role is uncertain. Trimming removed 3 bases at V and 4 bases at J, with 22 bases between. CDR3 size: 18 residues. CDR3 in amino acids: CASSQRHTRARRYNEQFF. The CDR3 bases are TGCGCCAGCAGTCAGCGCCATACCAGGGCCCGCCGTTACAATGAGCAGTTCTTC.

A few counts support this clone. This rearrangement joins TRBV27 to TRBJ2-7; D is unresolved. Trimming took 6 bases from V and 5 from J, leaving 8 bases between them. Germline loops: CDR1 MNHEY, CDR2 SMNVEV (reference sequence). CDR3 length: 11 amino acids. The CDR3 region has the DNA TGTGCCAGCAGAGCGCAAAACGAGCAGTACTTC. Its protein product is CASRAQNEQYF.

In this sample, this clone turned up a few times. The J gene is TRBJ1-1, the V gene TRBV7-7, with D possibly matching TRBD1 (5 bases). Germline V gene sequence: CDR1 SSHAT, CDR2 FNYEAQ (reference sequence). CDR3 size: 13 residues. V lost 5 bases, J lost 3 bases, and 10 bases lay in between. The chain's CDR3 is CASSLQDYTEAFF. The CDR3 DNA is TGTGCCAGCAGCCTACAGGACTACACTGAAGCTTTCTTT. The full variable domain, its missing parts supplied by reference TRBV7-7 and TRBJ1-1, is GAGVSQSPRYKVTKRGQDVTLRCDPISSHATLYWYQQALGQGPEFLTYFNYEAQPDKSGLPSDRFSAERPEGSISTLTIQRTEQRDSAMYRCASSLQDYTEAFFGQGTRLTVV.

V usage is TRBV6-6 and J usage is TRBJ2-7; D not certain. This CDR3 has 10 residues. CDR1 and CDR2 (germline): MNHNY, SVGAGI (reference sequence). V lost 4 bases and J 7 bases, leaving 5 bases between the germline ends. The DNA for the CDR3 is TGTGCCAGCAGTTTCGGAGAGCAGTACGTC. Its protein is CASSFGEQYV.

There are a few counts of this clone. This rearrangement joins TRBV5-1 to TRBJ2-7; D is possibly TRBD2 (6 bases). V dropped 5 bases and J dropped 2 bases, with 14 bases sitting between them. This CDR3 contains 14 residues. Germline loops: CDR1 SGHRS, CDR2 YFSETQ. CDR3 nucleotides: TGCGCCAGCAGGCGGGATCCAGACACCTACGAGCAGTACGTC. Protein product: CASRRDPDTYEQYV.

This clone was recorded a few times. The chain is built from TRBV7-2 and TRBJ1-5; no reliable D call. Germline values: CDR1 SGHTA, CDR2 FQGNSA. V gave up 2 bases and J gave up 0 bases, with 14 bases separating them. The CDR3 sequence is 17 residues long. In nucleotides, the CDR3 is TGTGCCAGCAGCTTATCTTACGACGGTTATAGCAATCAGCCCCAGCATTTT. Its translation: CASSLSYDGYSNQPQHF. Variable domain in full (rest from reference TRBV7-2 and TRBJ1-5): GAGVSQSPSNKVTEKGKDVELRCDPISGHTALYWYRQSLGQGLEFLIYFQGNSAPDKSGLPSDRFSAERTGGSVSTLTIQRTQQEDSAVYLCASSLSYDGYSNQPQHFGDGTRLSIL.

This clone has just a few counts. The CDR3 sequence is CASPLAGGSDEQFF. The CDR3 nucleotides read TGTGCCAGCCCTCTAGCGGGGGGTTCGGATGAGCAGTTCTTC. The genes are TRBV6-1 and TRBJ2-1; TRBD2 matches at 11 bases. J was trimmed by 8 bases and V by 8 bases; bases with no gene match: 8. The CDR3 sequence is 14 residues long. Germline V gene lookup returns CDR1 MNHNS and CDR2 SASEGT.

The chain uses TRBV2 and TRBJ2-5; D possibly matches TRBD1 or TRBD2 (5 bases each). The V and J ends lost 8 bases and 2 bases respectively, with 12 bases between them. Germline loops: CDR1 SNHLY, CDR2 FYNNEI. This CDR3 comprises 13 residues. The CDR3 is CASDGTSQETQYF. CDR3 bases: TGTGCCAGCGACGGGACCTCTCAAGAGACCCAGTACTTC.